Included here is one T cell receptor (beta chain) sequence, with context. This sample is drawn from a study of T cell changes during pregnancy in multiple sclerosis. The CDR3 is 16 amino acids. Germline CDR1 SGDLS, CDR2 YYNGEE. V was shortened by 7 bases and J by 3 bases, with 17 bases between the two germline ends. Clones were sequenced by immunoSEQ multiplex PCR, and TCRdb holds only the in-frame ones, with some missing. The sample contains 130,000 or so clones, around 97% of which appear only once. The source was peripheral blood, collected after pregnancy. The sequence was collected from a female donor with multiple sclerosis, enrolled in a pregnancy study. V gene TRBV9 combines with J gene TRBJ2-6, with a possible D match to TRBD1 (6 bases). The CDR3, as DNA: TGTGCCAGCTTGGGCAGGGGATCGGATGGGGCCAACGTCCTGACTTTC. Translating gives CASLGRGSDGANVLTF.